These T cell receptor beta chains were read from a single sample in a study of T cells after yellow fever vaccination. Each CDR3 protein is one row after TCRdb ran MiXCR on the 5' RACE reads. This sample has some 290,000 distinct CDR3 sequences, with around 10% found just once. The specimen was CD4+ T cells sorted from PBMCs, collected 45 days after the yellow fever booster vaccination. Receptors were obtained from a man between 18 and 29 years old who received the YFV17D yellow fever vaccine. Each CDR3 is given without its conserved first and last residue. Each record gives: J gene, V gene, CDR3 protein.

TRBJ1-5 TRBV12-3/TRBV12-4 ASSLGPGQPQH
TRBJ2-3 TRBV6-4 ASSDPQTDTQY
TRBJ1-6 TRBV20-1 SASHRQGANSPLH
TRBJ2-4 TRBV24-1 ATSDFDRVKALAKNIQY
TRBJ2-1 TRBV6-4 ASRGQADYNEQF
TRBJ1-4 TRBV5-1 ASSLATGINEKLF
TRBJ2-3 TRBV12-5 ASGHHASTDTQY
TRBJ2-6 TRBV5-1 ASSLGGNSGANVLT
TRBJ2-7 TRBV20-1 SAREEFYEQY
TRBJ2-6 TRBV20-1 SARGQASSGANVLT
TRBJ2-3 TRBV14 ASSQDIPDTQY
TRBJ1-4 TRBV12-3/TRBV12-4 ASSLEKWDNEKLF
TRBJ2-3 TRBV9 ASSGFADTQY
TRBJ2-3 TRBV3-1 ASSQDSDTQY
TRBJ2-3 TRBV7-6 ASSSPFRETQPDTQY
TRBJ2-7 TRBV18 ASSPLQDRGVYEQY
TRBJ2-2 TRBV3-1 ASSQYGNTGELF
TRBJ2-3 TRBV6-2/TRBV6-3 ASSSWDTQY
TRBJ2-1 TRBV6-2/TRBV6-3 ASGDGYNEQF
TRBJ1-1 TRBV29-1 SVGRTSNTEAF
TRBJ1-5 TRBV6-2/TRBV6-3 ASRAYSNQPQH
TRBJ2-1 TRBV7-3 ASSLNRLNNEQF
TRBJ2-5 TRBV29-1 SVLGLFASGGGQETQY
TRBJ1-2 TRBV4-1 ASSQGPTRGKNYGYT
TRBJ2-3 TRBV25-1 ASSSAGGPDTQY
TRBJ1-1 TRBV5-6 ASSLYSGMNTEAF
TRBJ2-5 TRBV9 ASSVGGQQETQY
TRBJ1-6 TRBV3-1 ASSRVGQVNSPLH
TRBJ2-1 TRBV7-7 ASSLSRGGNEQF
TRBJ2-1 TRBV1 TSSQGTSGNGNEQF
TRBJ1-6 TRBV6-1 ASSEAPRAYNSPLH
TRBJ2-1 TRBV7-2 ASSFSGGALVGEQF
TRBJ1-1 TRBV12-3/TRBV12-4 ASSVTAWTGMNTEAF
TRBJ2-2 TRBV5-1 ASSGDNTGELF
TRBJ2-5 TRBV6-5 ASSTTSGQETQY
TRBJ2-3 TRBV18 ASSPAGASADTQY
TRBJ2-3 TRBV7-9 ASSPAGGTDTQY
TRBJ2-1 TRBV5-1 ASSTGGAYNEQF
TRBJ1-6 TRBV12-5 ASGLVAAGRRSPLH
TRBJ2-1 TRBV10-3 AISDSRGAGNEQF
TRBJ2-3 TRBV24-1 ATSDLPDSPFTDTQY
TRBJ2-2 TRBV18 ASSPTRGGTGELF
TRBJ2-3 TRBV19 ASTPLAGTDTQY
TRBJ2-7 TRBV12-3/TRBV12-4 ASSFRGKDEQY
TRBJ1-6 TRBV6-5 ASSYSRDSSSSYNSPLH
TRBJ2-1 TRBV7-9 ASSHGQPAYNEQF
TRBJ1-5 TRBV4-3 ASSQNRNSNQPQH
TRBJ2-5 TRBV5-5 ASSGGASETQY